These T cell receptor beta chains were read from a single sample in a study of Graves' ophthalmopathy and Graves' hyperthyroidism. TCRdb re-derived calls from the multiplex PCR reads in MiXCR, one entry per CDR3 protein. The sample consists of fewer than 250,000 distinct CDR3 sequences, around 28% of them appearing once. Sequencing used peripheral blood. The receptors here all came from a man between 50 and 59 years old with Graves' ophthalmopathy. The CDR3 runs from the conserved cysteine through the conserved F or W. D genes are given only for firm matches. The size field is filled for only some rows; it gives once, few, many or a size class.

abundance | j_gene | d_gene | v_gene | CDR3aa | CDR3nt
. | TRBJ1-2 | . | TRBV6-1 | CASITWAYGYTF | TGTGCCAGCATCACGTGGGCCTATGGCTACACCTTC
many | TRBJ2-5 | . | TRBV20-1 | CSASRGRRETQYF | TGCAGTGCTAGTCGGGGGCGCCGAGAGACCCAGTACTTC
. | TRBJ2-7 | TRBD2 | TRBV19 | CASSASGLSYEQYF | TGTGCCAGTAGTGCTAGCGGGCTCTCCTACGAGCAGTACTTC
many | TRBJ2-2 | . | TRBV19 | CASSLRMGQNTGELFF | TGTGCCAGTAGTCTTCGGATGGGGCAGAACACCGGGGAGCTGTTTTTT
many | TRBJ1-2 | . | TRBV4-1 | CASSQDAGAGYGYTF | TGCGCCAGCAGCCAAGATGCGGGGGCAGGGTATGGCTACACCTTC
many | TRBJ2-7 | . | TRBV11-2 | CASSLAGTPAGEQYF | TGTGCCAGCAGCTTAGCCGGGACGCCGGCGGGGGAGCAGTACTTC
many | TRBJ1-2 | . | TRBV6-1 | CASSQNRGGGYTF | TGTGCCAGCAGTCAGAATCGCGGAGGGGGCTACACCTTC
. | TRBJ1-5 | . | TRBV19 | CASRPTRFSGNQPQHF | TGTGCCAGTAGACCGACAAGATTCTCGGGCAATCAGCCCCAGCATTTT
. | TRBJ1-1 | TRBD1 | TRBV20-1 | CSARDPTGPMNTEAFF | TGCAGTGCTAGAGACCCGACAGGGCCCATGAACACTGAAGCTTTCTTT
many | TRBJ1-5 | . | TRBV2 | CASTGDSNQPQHF | TGTGCCAGCACTGGGGATAGCAATCAGCCCCAGCATTTT
many | TRBJ2-5 | TRBD2 | TRBV7-2 | CASSLRFSRSGTQETQYF | TGTGCCAGCAGCTTAAGGTTCAGTCGCAGCGGGACCCAAGAGACCCAGTACTTC
many | TRBJ2-5 | . | TRBV6-5 | CASSYRGAQETQYF | TGTGCCAGCAGTTACCGCGGAGCTCAAGAGACCCAGTACTTC
. | TRBJ2-7 | TRBD2 | TRBV12-3/TRBV12-4 | CASSSGGIQGSEQYF | TGTGCCAGCAGTTCGGGGGGGATACAGGGATCCGAGCAGTACTTC
. | TRBJ2-7 | . | TRBV10-3 | CATQETTYEQYF | TGTGCCACCCAGGAGACGACCTACGAGCAGTACTTC
many | TRBJ1-1 | . | TRBV18 | CASSPRTTNTEAFF | TGTGCCAGCTCACCCAGGACAACGAACACTGAAGCTTTCTTT
many | TRBJ2-4 | TRBD2 | TRBV6-2/TRBV6-3 | CASSYSISGLAGRLSRNIQYF | TGTGCCAGCAGTTACTCGATTTCGGGACTAGCGGGAAGACTATCTAGAAACATTCAGTACTTC
. | TRBJ2-5 | . | TRBV20-1 | CSARDRFGETQYF | TGCAGTGCTAGAGACAGGTTCGGAGAGACCCAGTACTTC